The 30 T cell receptor beta chains given below trace back to one sample, sequenced in a study of blood T cell repertoires in COVID-19. Using immunoSEQ multiplex PCR, the repertoire was profiled, and TCRdb retains in-frame clones only, with some absent. In the table there are 60,000 to 90,000 clones, 80% to 85% of which are singletons. The sequenced material came from peripheral blood. The receptors were gathered from a man aged 50 or older with acute or convalescent COVID-19.

The V gene is TRBV5-8, the J gene TRBJ2-1; D may be TRBD2 (6 bases). CDR3 length: 15 residues. Germline values: CDR1 SGHTS, CDR2 YDEGEE. The V end lost 7 bases, the J end lost 3 bases, and 17 bases lay between the germline ends. The CDR3 loop is CASPRSGRGYNEQFF. The DNA of the CDR3 is TGTGCCAGCCCCAGGTCCGGGAGAGGCTACAATGAGCAGTTCTTC.

The chain links TRBV29-1 to TRBJ2-2, with TRBD2 identical over 12 bases. Losses at the gene ends were 6 bases for V and 1 base for J; bases not matched to a gene: 3. The CDR3 has 15 amino acids. Germline V gene lookup returns CDR1 SQVTM and CDR2 ANQGSEA. The CDR3 here is CSVRLAGVNTGELFF. Written as DNA, the CDR3 is TGCAGCGTCAGACTAGCGGGGGTGAACACCGGGGAGCTGTTTTTT.

J is TRBJ2-1 and V is TRBV7-2; 15 nucleotides align to TRBD2. Trimming took 5 bases from V and 8 from J; bases not matched to a gene: 7. The CDR3 runs 16 residues. CDR1 and CDR2 from the germline V gene are SGHTA and FQGNSA. CDR3 nucleotide sequence: TGTGCCAGCAGCAAAGGACTAGCGGGGGGGCGTGATGAGCAGTTCTTC. This gives the protein CASSKGLAGGRDEQFF.

This clone was observed a few times. The gene calls are TRBV16 and TRBJ2-1, with 11 positions matching TRBD2. Germline assignment: CDR1 KGHSY and CDR2 FQNENV. V dropped 4 bases and J dropped 11; count of bases not matched to a gene: 10. The CDR3 is 15 residues long. CDR3 region: CASSPSGTSGRQQFF. The CDR3 DNA sequence: TGTGCCAGCAGCCCCTCCGGGACTAGCGGCAGACAGCAGTTCTTC.

The CDR3 DNA follows: TGTGCCAGCAGTTTAGGGACAGGGAGTCAGCCCCAGCATTTT. It yields the protein CASSLGTGSQPQHF. The rearrangement uses TRBV28 and TRBJ1-5, with 9 bases fitting TRBD1. Germline trimming cut 2 bases from V and 6 bases from J; bases unmatched to any gene: 2. The CDR3 length is 14 residues. The germline CDR1 and CDR2 sequences are MDHEN and SYDVKM.

The chain links TRBV3-1 (or the pseudogene TRBV3-2) to TRBJ2-3; D not resolved. The CDR3 length is 12 residues. The V end lost 1 base, the J end lost 5 bases, and 4 bases lay between the germline ends. Germline V gene lookup returns CDR1 LGHDT and CDR2 YNNKEL (reference sequence). CDR3 amino acids: CASSQVIDTQYF. The DNA for the CDR3 is TGTGCCAGCAGCCAAGTTATAGATACGCAGTATTTT.

The rearrangement uses TRBV29-1 and TRBJ1-6; 7 nucleotides match TRBD1. Germline-derived CDR1 and CDR2 are SQVTM and ANQGSEA. V trimming: 1 base; J trimming: 7 bases; junction bases outside the gene matches: 7. The CDR3 length is 15 residues. CDR3 in amino acids: CSVEGTQGWNSPLHF. CDR3 sequence (DNA): TGCAGCGTTGAAGGGACACAGGGGTGGAATTCACCCCTCCACTTT.

V gene TRBV14 combines with J gene TRBJ2-3; D is uncertain. The V end lost 4 bases, the J end lost 0 bases, and 8 bases lay between the germline ends. The V gene's germline CDR1 is SGHDN and CDR2 FVKESK. This CDR3 spans 14 amino acids. In nucleotides, the CDR3 is TGTGCCAGCAGCCGGGCTCCAAGCACAGATACGCAGTATTTT. Translating gives CASSRAPSTDTQYF.

The chain employs TRBV12-2 and TRBJ2-3; the DNA was not compared with TRBD2, the D call given in the table. TRBV12-2 is recorded as a pseudogene. The CDR3 length is 15 residues. CDR3 loop: CASRLVAGDTDTQYF. The CDR3, as DNA: TGTGCAAGTCGCTTAGTAGCGGGAGACACAGATACGCAGTATTTT.

In this sample, this clone turned up a few times. This rearrangement joins TRBV7-9 to TRBJ1-2; D unresolved. The V gene's germline CDR1 is SEHNR and CDR2 FQNEAQ (reference sequence). This CDR3 comprises 12 residues. V was shortened by 5 bases and J by 4 bases, with 8 bases between the two germline ends. CDR3 protein: CASSQEAYGYTF. Here the CDR3 DNA reads TGTGCCAGCAGCCAAGAAGCCTATGGCTACACCTTC. Full variable domain (missing parts from reference TRBV7-9 and TRBJ1-2): DTGVSQNPRHKITKRGQNVTFRCDPISEHNRLYWYRQTLGQGPEFLTYFQNEAQLEKSRLLSDRFSAERPKGSFSTLEIQRTEQGDSAMYLCASSQEAYGYTFGSGTRLTVV.

This clone is a singleton in its sample. This chain joins TRBV7-2 and TRBJ2-3; 9 bases align to TRBD2. Losses at the gene ends were 3 bases for V and 6 bases for J; bases not matched to a gene: 10. There are 16 residues in the CDR3. Germline V gives CDR1 SGHTA, CDR2 FQGNSA. CDR3 sequence (DNA): TGTGCCAGCAGCTTTGTAGCGGGAGTAGGCGGGGATACGCAGTATTTT. Its protein product is CASSFVAGVGGDTQYF.

This clone appeared a single time. The chain has TRBV24-1 and TRBJ1-5, with D maybe TRBD1 (5 bases). The V end lost 3 bases, the J end lost 4 bases, and 9 bases lay between the germline ends. CDR1 and CDR2 from the germline V gene are KGHDR and SFDVKD. The CDR3 has 14 residues. CDR3 sequence reads: CATSDLGGNQPQHF. CDR3 coding DNA: TGTGCCACCAGTGATCTGGGGGGGAATCAGCCCCAGCATTTT.

This clone was picked up one time. The rearrangement joins TRBV3-1 (or the pseudogene TRBV3-2) to TRBJ1-6; D ambiguous. The CDR3 has 16 amino acids. In germline, CDR1 is LGHDT, CDR2 YNNKEL (reference sequence). Trimming removed 1 base at V and 3 bases at J, with 10 bases between. This chain's CDR3 is CASSQVSGHYNSPLHF. CDR3 coding DNA: TGTGCCAGCAGCCAAGTGTCAGGTCACTATAATTCACCCCTCCACTTT.

The V gene is TRBV5-1, the J gene TRBJ2-1; 8 nucleotides align to TRBD1. V dropped 0 bases and J dropped 5; count of bases not matched to a gene: 25. From germline, CDR1 is SGHRS and CDR2 YFSETQ. The CDR3 contains 22 residues. The CDR3 spells CASSLAVFLFSTGAPHDNEQFF. CDR3 DNA sequence: TGCGCCAGCAGCTTGGCGGTTTTCCTCTTCTCGACAGGGGCCCCCCATGACAATGAGCAGTTCTTC.

The chain recombines TRBV2 with TRBJ2-7, with D perhaps TRBD1 (6 bases). CDR1 is SNHLY, CDR2 FYNNEI, per germline. This CDR3 is 12 amino acids long. Trimming cost V 7 bases and J 5 bases, with 12 bases left between them. CDR3 protein: CASTEQGHEQYF. The DNA for the CDR3 is TGTGCCAGCACCGAACAGGGACACGAGCAGTACTTC.

This sequence joins TRBV19 and TRBJ1-2; TRBD1 aligns across 9 bases. CDR1 is LNHDA and CDR2 is SQIVND in the germline V gene (reference sequence). The ends lost 3 bases at V and 4 bases at J; junction bases unmatched: 6. The length of the CDR3 is 15 residues. CDR3 region: CASSIVGTGIYGYTF. As DNA, the CDR3 is TGTGCCAGTAGTATTGTCGGGACAGGGATCTATGGCTACACCTTC.

The CDR3 sequence: CASRRGDGYTF. CDR3 DNA: TGTGCCAGTAGAAGGGGCGACGGCTACACCTTC. V is TRBV19 and J is TRBJ1-2; D possibly corresponds to TRBD1 (5 bases). Looked up from germline, CDR1 is LNHDA and CDR2 is SQIVND (reference sequence). The CDR3 length is 11 residues. V was trimmed by 6 bases and J by 8 bases, leaving 10 bases between them. Full variable domain (outside the CDR3, taken from reference TRBV19 and TRBJ1-2): DGGITQSPKYLFRKEGQNVTLSCEQNLNHDAMYWYRQDPGQGLRLIYYSQIVNDFQKGDIAEGYSVSREKKESFPLTVTSAQKNPTAFYLCASRRGDGYTFGSGTRLTVV.

The V and J genes are TRBV7-6 and TRBJ2-7; 9 nucleotides agree with TRBD2. CDR3 length equals 16 residues. After removal of 2 bases from V and 3 bases from J, the junction contained 8 bases not matched to a gene. The germline gives CDR1 SGHVS, CDR2 FNYEAQ. CDR3 in amino acids: CASSLSPLAGSYEQYF. DNA of the CDR3: TGTGCCAGCAGCTTAAGCCCTCTAGCGGGGAGCTACGAGCAGTACTTC.

The V and J genes are TRBV6-6 and TRBJ2-1, with 10 bases matching TRBD2. CDR3 length: 15 amino acids. Germline V gene sequence: CDR1 MNHNY, CDR2 SVGAGI (reference sequence). Trimming took 0 bases from V and 5 from J; bases not matched to a gene: 1. The CDR3 reads CASSYSGLADNEQFF. CDR3 DNA: TGTGCCAGCAGTTACTCCGGACTAGCGGACAATGAGCAGTTCTTC.

This clone is a singleton in its sample. The chain carries TRBV2 and TRBJ2-7; 8 bases agree with TRBD1. The germline gives CDR1 SNHLY, CDR2 FYNNEI. Germline trimming cut 8 bases from V and 5 bases from J; bases unmatched to any gene: 8. The CDR3 consists of 13 residues. DNA of the CDR3: TGTGCCAGCGAGTGGACAGGGCGCGACGAGCAGTACTTC. Protein sequence: CASEWTGRDEQYF.

J is TRBJ1-2 and V is TRBV4-3; a weak D match, TRBD1 (5 bases). The V and J ends lost 1 base and 4 bases respectively, with 16 bases between them. The CDR3 totals 16 residues. The germline CDR1 and CDR2 sequences are LGHNA and YSLEER. The CDR3 loop reads CASSQGTQGSGYGYTF. In nucleotides, the CDR3 is TGCGCCAGCAGCCAAGGGACCCAGGGCTCTGGCTATGGCTACACCTTC.

The rearrangement links TRBV11-1 to TRBJ2-3; TRBD2 is a possible D gene (6 bases). Germline CDR1 SGHAT, CDR2 FQDESV (reference sequence). V was clipped by 2 bases and J by 6 bases, with 9 bases between them. CDR3 length: 13 amino acids. Here the CDR3 DNA reads TGTGCCAGCAGCTTATATCGGGGGGATACGCAGTATTTT. Protein product: CASSLYRGDTQYF.

This clone was counted a single time. The rearrangement joins TRBV23-1 to TRBJ1-1, with a weak D call TRBD1 (6 bases). TRBV23-1 is an ORF for which the function is uncertain. This CDR3 has 18 amino acids. Between the trimmed V and J ends, which lost 0 bases and 2 bases, there was a span of 19 bases. Here the CDR3 reads CASSQSPSNRDHNTEAFF. CDR3 in DNA: TGCGCCAGCAGTCAATCCCCCTCGAACAGGGACCATAACACTGAAGCTTTCTTT.

The chain recombines TRBV5-1 with TRBJ2-7, with 7 nucleotides matching TRBD2. V lost 2 bases, J lost 5 bases, and 19 bases stayed unmatched. The CDR3 is made up of 18 amino acids. Looked up from germline, CDR1 is SGHRS and CDR2 is YFSETQ. CDR3 sequence reads: CASSFGRADIPHGHEQYF. The CDR3 DNA follows: TGCGCCAGCAGCTTTGGGAGGGCTGACATCCCCCACGGGCACGAGCAGTACTTC.

The V call is TRBV4-1, the J call TRBJ1-1; a possible D gene is TRBD1 (6 bases). The V end lost 1 base, the J end lost 0 bases, and 15 bases lay between the germline ends. The CDR3 runs 17 residues. The germline CDR1 and CDR2 sequences are MGHRA and YSYEKL. CDR3 loop: CASSQAEGGLLNTEAFF. CDR3 nucleotide sequence: TGCGCCAGCAGCCAAGCTGAAGGGGGACTATTGAACACTGAAGCTTTCTTT.

The rearrangement links TRBV7-8 to TRBJ1-1, with D perhaps matching TRBD1 (6 bases). CDR1 is SGHVS and CDR2 is FQNEAQ in the germline V gene. V was trimmed by 5 bases and J by 3 bases, leaving 13 bases between them. This CDR3 is 14 amino acids long. This chain's CDR3 is CASSPRGADTEAFF. In DNA form, the CDR3 reads TGTGCCAGCAGCCCACGGGGGGCCGACACTGAAGCTTTCTTT.

V usage is TRBV7-2 and J usage is TRBJ2-7; perhaps TRBD1 as D (6 bases). The germline V gene has CDR1 SGHTA and CDR2 FQGNSA. The germline V and J ends were trimmed by 1 base and 2 bases, with 9 bases remaining between them. This CDR3 has 14 residues. CDR3 DNA: TGTGCCAGCAGCTTAGGACAGGCCACCTACGAGCAGTACTTC. This sequence encodes CASSLGQATYEQYF.

This clone was observed once. The chain links TRBV2 to TRBJ2-1; no firm D call. The CDR3 is made up of 14 amino acids. The V end was cut by 2 bases, the J end by 5 bases, with 10 bases between. From germline, CDR1 is SNHLY and CDR2 FYNNEI. The CDR3 coding sequence is TGTGCCAGCAGTGAAACATTCAGGAACAATGAGCAGTTCTTC. Its translation: CASSETFRNNEQFF. The whole variable domain, filled in from reference TRBV2 and TRBJ2-1, reads EPEVTQTPSHQVTQMGQEVILRCVPISNHLYFYWYRQILGQKVEFLVSFYNNEISEKSEIFDDQFSVERPDGSNFTLKIRSTKLEDSAMYFCASSETFRNNEQFFGPGTRLTVL.

V is TRBV28 and J is TRBJ1-6; D may be TRBD1 (6 bases). The CDR3 is 13 residues long. V was cut by 7 bases and J by 7 bases, with 11 bases left in between. Germline lookup yields CDR1 MDHEN and CDR2 SYDVKM. DNA of the CDR3: TGTGCCAGCATCAAGGGGGGGAATTCACCCCTCCACTTT. This encodes CASIKGGNSPLHF.

The rearrangement uses TRBV28 and TRBJ1-1, with D unclear. V lost 3 bases and J lost 7, with 9 bases in between. CDR3 length: 12 amino acids. Germline V lookup: CDR1 MDHEN, CDR2 SYDVKM. The CDR3 spells CASSFMGSEAFF. The CDR3 nucleotides are TGTGCCAGCAGTTTCATGGGGAGTGAAGCTTTCTTT.